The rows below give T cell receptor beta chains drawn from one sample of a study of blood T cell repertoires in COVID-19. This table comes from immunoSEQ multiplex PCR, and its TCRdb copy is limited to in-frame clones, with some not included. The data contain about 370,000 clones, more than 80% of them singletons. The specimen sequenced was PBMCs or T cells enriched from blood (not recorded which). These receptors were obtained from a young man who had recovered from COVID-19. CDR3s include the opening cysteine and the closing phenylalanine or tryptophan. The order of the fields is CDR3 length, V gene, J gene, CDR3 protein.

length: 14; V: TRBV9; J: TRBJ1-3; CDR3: CASSVATQENTIYF
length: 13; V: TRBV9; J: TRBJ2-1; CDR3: CASSVQGRDEQFF
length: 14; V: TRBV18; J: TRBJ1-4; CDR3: CASSPGQGREKLFF
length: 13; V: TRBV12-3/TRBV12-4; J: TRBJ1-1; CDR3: CASSLMVRTEAFF
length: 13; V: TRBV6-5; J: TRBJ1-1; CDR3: CASSYGQGGYAFF
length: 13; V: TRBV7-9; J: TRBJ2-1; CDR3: CASSLLAYNEQFF
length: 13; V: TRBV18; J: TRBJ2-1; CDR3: CASSPGLAGEQFF
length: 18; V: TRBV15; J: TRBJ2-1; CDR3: CATSRGGGALTLYNEQFF
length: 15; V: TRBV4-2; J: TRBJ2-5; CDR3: CASSPHRGAEETQYF
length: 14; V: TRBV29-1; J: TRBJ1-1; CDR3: CSVEARTGRTEAFF
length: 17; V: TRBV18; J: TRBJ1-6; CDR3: CASSPKEQGANNSPLHF
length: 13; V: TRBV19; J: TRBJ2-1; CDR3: CASSSRYYNEQFF
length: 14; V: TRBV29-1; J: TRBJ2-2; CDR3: CSVVTGSNTGELFF
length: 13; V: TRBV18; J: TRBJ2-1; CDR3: CASSESTAGEQFF
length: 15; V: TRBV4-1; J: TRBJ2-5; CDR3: CASSQGWDRGETQYF
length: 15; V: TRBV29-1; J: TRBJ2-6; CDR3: CSVVPTGGKRNVLTF
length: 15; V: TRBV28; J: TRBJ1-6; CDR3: CASRLRGLGRSPLHF
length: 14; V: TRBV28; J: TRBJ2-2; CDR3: CASRPQGEAGELFF
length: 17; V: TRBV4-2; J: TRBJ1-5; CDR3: CASSSDRDTYSNQPQHF
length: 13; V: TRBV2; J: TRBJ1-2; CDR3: CASSRQGMGGYTF
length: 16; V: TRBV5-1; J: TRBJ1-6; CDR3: CASSPVRDSYNSPLHF
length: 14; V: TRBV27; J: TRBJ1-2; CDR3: CASSLNRQARGYTF
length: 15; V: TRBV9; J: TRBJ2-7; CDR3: CASSLAGDSSYEQYF
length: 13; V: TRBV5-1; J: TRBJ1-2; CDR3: CASRETGIDGYTF
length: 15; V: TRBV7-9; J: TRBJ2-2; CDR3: CASSLDDRGMGELFF
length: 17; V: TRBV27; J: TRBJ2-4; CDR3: CASSLEGAGLAKNIQYF
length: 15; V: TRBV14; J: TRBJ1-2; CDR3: CASSQGGTGTHGYTF
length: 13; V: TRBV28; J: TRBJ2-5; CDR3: CASSLGAAETQYF
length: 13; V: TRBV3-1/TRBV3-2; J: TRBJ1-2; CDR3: CASSLQGPYGYTF
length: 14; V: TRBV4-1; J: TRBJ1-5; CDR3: CASSQYPRGQPQHF
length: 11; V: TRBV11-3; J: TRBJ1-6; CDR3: CASSSDSPLHF
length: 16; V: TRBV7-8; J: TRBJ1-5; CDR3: CASSFEGTGPNQPQHF
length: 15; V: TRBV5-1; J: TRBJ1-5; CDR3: CASSPEGQNNQPQHF
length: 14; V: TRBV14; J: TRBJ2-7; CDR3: CASSQGLATYEQYF
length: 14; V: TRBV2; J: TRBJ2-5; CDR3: CASRVNRNQETQYF
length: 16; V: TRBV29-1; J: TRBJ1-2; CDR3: CSVDEDIQSWSRGYTF
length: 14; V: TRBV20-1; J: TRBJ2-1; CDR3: CSASGLADYNEQFF
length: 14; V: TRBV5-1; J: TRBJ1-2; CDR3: CASSPGTGPYGYTF
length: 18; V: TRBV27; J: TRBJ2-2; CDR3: CASSPVQTTLNPTGELFF
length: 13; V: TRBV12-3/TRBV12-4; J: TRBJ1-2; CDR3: CASSLAQGYGYTF
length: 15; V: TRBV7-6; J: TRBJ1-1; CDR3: CASSARQRLNTEAFF
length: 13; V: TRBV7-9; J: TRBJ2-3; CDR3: CASSLPGLDLQYF
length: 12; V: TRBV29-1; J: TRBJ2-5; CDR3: CSVDSSGETQYF
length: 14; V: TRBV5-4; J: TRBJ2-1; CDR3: CASSPGADYNEQFF
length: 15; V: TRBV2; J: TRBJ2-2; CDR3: CASSEGGSGTGELFF
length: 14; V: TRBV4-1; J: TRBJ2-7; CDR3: CASSQGTVEYEQYF
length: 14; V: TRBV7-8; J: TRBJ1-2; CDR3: CASSPRDRVDGYTF
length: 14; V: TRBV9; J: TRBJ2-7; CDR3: CASSVGTPPIEQYF
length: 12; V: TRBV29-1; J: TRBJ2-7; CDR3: CSVEGSSYEQYF
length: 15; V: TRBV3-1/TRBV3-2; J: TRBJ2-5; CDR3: CASSPSGSAGETQYF
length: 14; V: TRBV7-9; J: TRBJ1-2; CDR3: CASSSGRTGYGYTF
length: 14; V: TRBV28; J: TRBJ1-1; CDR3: CASSAGRRNTEAFF
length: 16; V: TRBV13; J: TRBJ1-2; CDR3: CASSSGDRESRDGYTF
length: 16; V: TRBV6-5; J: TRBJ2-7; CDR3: CASSYSSPNRASAQYF
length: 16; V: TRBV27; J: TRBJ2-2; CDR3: CASSSTSGGGTGELFF
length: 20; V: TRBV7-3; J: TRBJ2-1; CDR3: CASSLKGAAGGLGTYNEQFF